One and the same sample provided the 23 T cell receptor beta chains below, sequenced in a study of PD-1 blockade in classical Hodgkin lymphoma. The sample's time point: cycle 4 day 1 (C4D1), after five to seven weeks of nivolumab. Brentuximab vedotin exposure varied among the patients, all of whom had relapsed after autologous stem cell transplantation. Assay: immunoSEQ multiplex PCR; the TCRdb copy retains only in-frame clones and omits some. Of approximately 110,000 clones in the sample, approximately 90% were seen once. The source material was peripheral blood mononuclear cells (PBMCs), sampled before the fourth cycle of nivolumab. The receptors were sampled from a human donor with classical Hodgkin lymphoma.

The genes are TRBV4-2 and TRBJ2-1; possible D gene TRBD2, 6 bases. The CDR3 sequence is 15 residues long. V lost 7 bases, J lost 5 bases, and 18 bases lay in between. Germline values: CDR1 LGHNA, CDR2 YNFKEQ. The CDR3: CASNRPEGIHNEQFF. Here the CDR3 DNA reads TGTGCCAGCAACCGACCGGAGGGAATCCACAATGAGCAGTTCTTC.

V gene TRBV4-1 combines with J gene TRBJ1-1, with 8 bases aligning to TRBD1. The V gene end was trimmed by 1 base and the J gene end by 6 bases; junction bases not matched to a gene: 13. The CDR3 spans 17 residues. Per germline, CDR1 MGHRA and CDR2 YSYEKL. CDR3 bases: TGCGCCAGCAGCCAAGGAGGTCGCGGACAGGGTCGTTCTGAAGCTTTCTTT. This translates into CASSQGGRGQGRSEAFF.

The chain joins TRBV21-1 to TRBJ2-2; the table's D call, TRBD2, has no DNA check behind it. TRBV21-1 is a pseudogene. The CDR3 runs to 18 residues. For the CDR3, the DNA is TGTGCCAGCAGCAAAGCGCAGGGACGAAGCGGGTCTATCGGGGAGCTGTTTTTT. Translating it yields CASSKAQGRSGSIGELFF.

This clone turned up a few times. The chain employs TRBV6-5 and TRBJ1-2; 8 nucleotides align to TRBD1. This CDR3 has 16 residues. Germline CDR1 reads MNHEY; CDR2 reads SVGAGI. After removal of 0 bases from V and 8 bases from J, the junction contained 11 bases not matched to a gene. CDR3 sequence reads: CASSYSGQGGGLGYTF. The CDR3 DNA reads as TGTGCCAGCAGTTACTCAGGACAGGGCGGAGGACTAGGCTACACCTTC.

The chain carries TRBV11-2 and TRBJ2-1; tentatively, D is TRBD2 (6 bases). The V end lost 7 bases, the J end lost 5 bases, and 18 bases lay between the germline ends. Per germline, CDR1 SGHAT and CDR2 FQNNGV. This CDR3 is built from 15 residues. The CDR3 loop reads CASNSRELYNNEQFF. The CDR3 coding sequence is TGTGCCAGCAACTCCCGGGAGTTATACAACAATGAGCAGTTCTTC.

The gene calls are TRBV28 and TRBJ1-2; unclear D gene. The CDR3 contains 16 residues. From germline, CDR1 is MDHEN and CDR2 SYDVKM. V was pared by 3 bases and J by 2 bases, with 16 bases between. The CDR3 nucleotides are TGTGCCAGCAGTTTGCCCCCTTGGGTTAGGAACTATGGCTACACCTTC. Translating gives CASSLPPWVRNYGYTF.

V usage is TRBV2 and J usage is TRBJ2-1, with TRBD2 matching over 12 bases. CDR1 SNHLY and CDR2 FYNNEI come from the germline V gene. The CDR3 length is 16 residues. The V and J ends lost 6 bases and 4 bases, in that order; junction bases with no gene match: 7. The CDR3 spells CASRVTSGSGYNEQFF. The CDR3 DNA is TGTGCCAGCAGAGTGACTAGCGGGAGTGGGTACAATGAGCAGTTCTTC.

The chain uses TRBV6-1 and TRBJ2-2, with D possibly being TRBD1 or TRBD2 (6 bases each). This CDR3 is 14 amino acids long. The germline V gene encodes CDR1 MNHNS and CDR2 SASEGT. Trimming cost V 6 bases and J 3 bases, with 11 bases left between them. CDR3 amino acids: CASRKEGDTGELFF. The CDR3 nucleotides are TGTGCCAGCAGGAAGGAGGGGGACACCGGGGAGCTGTTTTTT.

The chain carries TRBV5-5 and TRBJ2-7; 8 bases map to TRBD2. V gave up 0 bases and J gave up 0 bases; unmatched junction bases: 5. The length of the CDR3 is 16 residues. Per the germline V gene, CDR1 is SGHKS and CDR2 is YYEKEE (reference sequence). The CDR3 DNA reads TGTGCCAGCAGCTTGGGACTAGCGCTGAGCTCCTACGAGCAGTACTTC. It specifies CASSLGLALSSYEQYF.

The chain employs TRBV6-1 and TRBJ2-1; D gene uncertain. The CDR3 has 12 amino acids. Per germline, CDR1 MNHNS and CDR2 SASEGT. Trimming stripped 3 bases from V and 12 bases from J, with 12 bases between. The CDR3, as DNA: TGTGCCAGCAGTGATCCCCCGGGCCTGCAGTTCTTC. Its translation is CASSDPPGLQFF.

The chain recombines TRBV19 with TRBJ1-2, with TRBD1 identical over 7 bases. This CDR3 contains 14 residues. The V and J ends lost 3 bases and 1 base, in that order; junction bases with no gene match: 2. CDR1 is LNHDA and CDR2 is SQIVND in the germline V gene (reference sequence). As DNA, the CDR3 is TGTGCCAGTAGTATGCAGGGGGTTAACTATGGCTACACCTTC. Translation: CASSMQGVNYGYTF. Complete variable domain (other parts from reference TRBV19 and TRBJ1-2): DGGITQSPKYLFRKEGQNVTLSCEQNLNHDAMYWYRQDPGQGLRLIYYSQIVNDFQKGDIAEGYSVSREKKESFPLTVTSAQKNPTAFYLCASSMQGVNYGYTFGSGTRLTVV.

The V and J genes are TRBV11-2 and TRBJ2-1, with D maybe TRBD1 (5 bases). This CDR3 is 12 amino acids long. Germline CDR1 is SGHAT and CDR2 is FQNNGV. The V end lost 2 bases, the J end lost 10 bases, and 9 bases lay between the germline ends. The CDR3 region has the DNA TGTGCCAGCAGCTTACAGGGATACGAGCAGTTCTTC. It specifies CASSLQGYEQFF.

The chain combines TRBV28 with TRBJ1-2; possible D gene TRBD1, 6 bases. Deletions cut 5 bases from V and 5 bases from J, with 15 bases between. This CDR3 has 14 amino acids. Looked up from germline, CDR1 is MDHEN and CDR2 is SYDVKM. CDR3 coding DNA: TGTGCCAGCAGTGGACAGTTGGTTGGGTATGGCTACACCTTC. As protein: CASSGQLVGYGYTF.

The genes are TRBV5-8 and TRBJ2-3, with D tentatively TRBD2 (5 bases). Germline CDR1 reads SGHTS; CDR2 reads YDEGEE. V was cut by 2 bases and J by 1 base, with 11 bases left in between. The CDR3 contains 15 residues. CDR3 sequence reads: CASSFEGTRTDTQYF. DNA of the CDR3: TGTGCCAGCAGCTTTGAGGGCACCCGCACAGATACGCAGTATTTT.

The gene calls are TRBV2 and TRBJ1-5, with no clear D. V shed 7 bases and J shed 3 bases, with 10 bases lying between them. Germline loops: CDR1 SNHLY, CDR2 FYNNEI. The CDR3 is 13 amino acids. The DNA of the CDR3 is TGTGCCAGCACCAGTGACCTCAATCAGCCCCAGCATTTT. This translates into CASTSDLNQPQHF.

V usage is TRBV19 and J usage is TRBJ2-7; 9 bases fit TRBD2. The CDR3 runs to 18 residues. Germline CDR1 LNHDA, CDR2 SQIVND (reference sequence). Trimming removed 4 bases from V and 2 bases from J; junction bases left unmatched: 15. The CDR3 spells CASSTPISKREATYEQYF. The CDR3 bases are TGTGCCAGTAGTACCCCTATCTCTAAGCGGGAGGCTACCTACGAGCAGTACTTC.

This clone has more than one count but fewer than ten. The CDR3 spells CASNPTGNTEAFF. CDR3 sequence (DNA): TGTGCCAGCAACCCCACAGGGAACACTGAAGCTTTCTTT. This rearrangement joins TRBV6-6 to TRBJ1-1, with a tentative D call TRBD1 (5 bases). Germline V gene lookup returns CDR1 MNHNY and CDR2 SVGAGI (reference sequence). V dropped 7 bases and J dropped 1 base, with 10 bases sitting between them. The CDR3 sequence is 13 residues long.

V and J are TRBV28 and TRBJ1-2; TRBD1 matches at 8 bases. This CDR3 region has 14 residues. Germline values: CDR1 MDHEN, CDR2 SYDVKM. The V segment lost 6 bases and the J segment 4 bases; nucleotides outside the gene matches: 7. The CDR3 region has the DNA TGTGCCAGCAGAGAAACAGGGGGGACCTATGGCTACACCTTC. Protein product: CASRETGGTYGYTF.

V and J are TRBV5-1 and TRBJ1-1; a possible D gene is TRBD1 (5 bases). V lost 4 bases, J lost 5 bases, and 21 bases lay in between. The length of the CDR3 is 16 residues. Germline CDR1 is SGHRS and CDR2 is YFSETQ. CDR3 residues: CASSTAGTGAQTEAFF. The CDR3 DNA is TGCGCCAGCAGCACCGCCGGGACCGGGGCCCAGACTGAAGCTTTCTTT. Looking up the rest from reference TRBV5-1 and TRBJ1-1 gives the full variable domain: KAGVTQTPRYLIKTRGQQVTLSCSPISGHRSVSWYQQTPGQGLQFLFEYFSETQRNKGNFPGRFSGRQFSNSRSEMNVSTLELGDSALYLCASSTAGTGAQTEAFFGQGTRLTVV.

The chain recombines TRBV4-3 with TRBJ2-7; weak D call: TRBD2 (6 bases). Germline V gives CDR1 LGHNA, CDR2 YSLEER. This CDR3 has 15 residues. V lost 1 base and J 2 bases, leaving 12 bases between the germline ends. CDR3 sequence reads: CASSQGSGGTYEQYF. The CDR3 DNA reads TGCGCCAGCAGCCAAGGATCCGGGGGTACCTACGAGCAGTACTTC.

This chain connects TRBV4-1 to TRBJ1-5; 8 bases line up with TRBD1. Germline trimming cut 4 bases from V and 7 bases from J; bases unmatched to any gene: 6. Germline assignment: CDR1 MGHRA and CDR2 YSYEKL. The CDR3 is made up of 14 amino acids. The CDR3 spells CASSPDRGGQPQHF. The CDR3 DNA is TGCGCCAGCAGCCCCGACAGGGGTGGCCAGCCCCAGCATTTT.

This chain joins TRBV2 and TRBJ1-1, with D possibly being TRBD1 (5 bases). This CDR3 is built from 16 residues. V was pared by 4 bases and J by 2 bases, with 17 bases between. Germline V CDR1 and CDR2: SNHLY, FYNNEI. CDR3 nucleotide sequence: TGTGCCAGCAGTGTCTATTTCTCAGGGCCCAACACTGAAGCTTTCTTT. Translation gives CASSVYFSGPNTEAFF.

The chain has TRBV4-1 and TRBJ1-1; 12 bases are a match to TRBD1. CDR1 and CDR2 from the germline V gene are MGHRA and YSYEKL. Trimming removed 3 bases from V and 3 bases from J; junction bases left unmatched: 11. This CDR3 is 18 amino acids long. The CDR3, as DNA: TGCGCCAGCAGCCAGTCCGGGACAGGGGGCAGGCATGACACTGAAGCTTTCTTT. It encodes CASSQSGTGGRHDTEAFF.